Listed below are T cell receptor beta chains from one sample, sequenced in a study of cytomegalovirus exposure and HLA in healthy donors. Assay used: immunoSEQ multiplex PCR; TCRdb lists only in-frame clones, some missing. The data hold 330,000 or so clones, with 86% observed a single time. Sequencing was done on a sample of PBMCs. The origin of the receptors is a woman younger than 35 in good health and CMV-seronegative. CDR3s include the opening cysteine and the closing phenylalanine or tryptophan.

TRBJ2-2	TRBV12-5	CASAGEGTGELFF
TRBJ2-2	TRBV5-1	CATSDRNTGELFF
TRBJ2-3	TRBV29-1	CSVPRLADTDTQYF
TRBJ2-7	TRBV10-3	CAISGTSGSYEQYF
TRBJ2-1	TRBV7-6	CASSPYPAGGYGEQFF
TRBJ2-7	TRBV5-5	CASRSFQGSYEQYF
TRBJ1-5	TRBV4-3	CASSQDPMTGLGQPQHF
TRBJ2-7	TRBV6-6	CASSPIGGLLTYEQYF
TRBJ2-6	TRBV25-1	CASSDPSHKNSGANVLTF
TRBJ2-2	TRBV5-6	CASSVRRDFNTGELFF
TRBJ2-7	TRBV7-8	CASSRDRGREQYF
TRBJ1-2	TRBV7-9	CASSLMDSANYGYTF
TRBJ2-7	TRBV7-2	CASSLQTSGAYEQYF
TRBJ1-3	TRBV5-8	CASSLYSGNTIYF
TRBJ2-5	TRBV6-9	CASSYGQGAVNRRRETQYF
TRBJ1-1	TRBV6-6	CASLPGRGQAFF
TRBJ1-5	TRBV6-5	CASTQGWAQPQHF
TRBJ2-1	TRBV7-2	CASSPGLAGPREQFF
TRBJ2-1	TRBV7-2	CASSFRGNEQFF
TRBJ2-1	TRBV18	CASSQAAGGSYNEQFF
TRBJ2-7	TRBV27	CATAPDRISYEQYF
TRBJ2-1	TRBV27	CASSLRGTGTYNEQFF
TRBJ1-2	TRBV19	CASSIDTGGYGYTF
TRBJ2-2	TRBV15	CATSPPRRGNTGELFF
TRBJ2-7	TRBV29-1	CSATGTSGSQQYF
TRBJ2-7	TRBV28	CASSSTGGPEQYF
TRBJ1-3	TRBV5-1	CASSLDGALSGNTIYF
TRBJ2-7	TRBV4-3	CASSLAGGVDEQYF
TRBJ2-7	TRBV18	CASSGLAGVGTYEQYF
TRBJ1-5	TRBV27	CASSGAGGNILQPQHF
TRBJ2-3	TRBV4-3	CASSFGLAEGTQYF
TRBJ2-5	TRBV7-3	CASSSSLAGGFETQYF